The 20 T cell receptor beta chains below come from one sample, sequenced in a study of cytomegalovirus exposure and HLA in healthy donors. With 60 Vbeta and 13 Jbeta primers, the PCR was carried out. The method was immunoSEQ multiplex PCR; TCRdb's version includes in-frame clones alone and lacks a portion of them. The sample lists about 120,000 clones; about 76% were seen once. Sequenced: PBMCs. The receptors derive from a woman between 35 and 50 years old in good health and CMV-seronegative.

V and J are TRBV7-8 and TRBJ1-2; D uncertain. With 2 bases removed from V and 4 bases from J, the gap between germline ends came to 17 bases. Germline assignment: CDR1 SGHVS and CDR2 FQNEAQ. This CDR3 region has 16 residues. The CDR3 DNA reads TGTGCCAGCAGCTTACTAGCCGGGAATGATATCTATGGCTACACCTTC. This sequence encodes CASSLLAGNDIYGYTF.

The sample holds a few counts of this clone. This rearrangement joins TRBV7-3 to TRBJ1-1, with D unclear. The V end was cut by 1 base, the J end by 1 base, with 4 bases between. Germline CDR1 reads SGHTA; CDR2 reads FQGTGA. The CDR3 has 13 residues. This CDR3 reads CASSLIKNTEAFF. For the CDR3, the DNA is TGTGCCAGCAGCTTAATAAAGAACACTGAAGCTTTCTTT.

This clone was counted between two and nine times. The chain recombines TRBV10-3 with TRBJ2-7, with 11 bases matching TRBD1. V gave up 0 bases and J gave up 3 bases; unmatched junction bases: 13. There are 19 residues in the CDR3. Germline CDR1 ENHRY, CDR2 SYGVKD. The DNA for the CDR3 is TGTGCCATCAGTGAGTCCGGGACAGGGGGTTATAAGGCCAACTACGAGCAGTACTTC. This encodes CAISESGTGGYKANYEQYF.

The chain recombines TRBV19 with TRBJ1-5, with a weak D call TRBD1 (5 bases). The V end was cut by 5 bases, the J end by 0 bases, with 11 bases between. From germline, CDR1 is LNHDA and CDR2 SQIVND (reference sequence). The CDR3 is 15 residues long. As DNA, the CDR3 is TGTGCCAGTAGTGGGGGGGAAACTAGCAATCAGCCCCAGCATTTT. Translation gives CASSGGETSNQPQHF. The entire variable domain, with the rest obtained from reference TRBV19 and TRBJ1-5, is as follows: DGGITQSPKYLFRKEGQNVTLSCEQNLNHDAMYWYRQDPGQGLRLIYYSQIVNDFQKGDIAEGYSVSREKKESFPLTVTSAQKNPTAFYLCASSGGETSNQPQHFGDGTRLSIL.

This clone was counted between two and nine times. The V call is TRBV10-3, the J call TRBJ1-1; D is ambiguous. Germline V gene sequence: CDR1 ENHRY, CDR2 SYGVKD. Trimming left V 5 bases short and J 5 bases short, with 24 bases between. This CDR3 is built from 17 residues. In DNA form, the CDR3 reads TGTGCCATCAGTAGAGAATCCCCCGGCAGGAGGAGAACTGAAGCTTTCTTT. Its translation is CAISRESPGRRRTEAFF.

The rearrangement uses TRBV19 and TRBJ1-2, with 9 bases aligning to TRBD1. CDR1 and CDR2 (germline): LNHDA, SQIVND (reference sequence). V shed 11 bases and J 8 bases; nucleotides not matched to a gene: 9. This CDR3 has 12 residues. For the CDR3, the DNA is TGTGCCCTCGGCACAGGGGGCCGGGGCTACACCTTC. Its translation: CALGTGGRGYTF.

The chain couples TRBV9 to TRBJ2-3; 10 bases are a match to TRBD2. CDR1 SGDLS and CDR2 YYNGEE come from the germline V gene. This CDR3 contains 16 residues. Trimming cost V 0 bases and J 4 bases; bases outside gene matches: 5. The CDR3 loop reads CASSVVSSGRPDTQYF. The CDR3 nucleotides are TGTGCCAGCAGCGTAGTGTCTAGCGGGAGACCAGATACGCAGTATTTT.

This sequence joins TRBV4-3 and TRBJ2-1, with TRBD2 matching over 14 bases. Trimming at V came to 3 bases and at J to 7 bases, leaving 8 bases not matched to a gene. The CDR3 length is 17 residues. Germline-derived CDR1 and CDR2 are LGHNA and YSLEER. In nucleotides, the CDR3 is TGCGCCAGCAGCCAGTGGCCGGGACTAGCGGGAGCAAATGAGCAGTTCTTC. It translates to CASSQWPGLAGANEQFF.

CDR3 in amino acids: CASTVTPGQGITYEQYF. In DNA, the CDR3 is TGTGCCAGCACCGTCACCCCGGGACAAGGGATCACCTACGAGCAGTACTTC. The chain has TRBV21-1 and TRBJ2-7; the table assigns TRBD1, which was not confirmed against the DNA. TRBV21-1 is designated a pseudogene. CDR3 length: 17 amino acids.

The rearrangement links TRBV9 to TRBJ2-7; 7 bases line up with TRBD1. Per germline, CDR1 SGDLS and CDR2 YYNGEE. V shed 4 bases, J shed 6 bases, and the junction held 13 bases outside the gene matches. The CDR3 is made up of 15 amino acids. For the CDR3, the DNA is TGTGCCAGCAGCCCCCGAGGGGGCAGTTCAGGCGAGCAGTACTTC. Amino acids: CASSPRGGSSGEQYF.

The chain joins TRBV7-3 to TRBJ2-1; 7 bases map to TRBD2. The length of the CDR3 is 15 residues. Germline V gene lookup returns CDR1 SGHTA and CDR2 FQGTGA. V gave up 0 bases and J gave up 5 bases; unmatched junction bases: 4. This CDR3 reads CASSLTGLADNEQFF. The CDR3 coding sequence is TGTGCCAGCAGCTTAACGGGGCTAGCGGACAATGAGCAGTTCTTC.

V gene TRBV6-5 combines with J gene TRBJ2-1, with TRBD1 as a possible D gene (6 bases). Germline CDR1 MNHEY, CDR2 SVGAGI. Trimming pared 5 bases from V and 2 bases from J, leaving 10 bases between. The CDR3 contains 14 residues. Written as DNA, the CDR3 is TGTGCCAGCAGTCCCGGGACAACCTACAATGAGCAGTTCTTC. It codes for CASSPGTTYNEQFF.

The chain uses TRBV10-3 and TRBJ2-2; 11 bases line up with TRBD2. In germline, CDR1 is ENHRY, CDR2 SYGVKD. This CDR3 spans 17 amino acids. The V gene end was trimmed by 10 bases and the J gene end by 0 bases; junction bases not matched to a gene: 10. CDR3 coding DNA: TGTGCCACCTCCCGTTCGACTAGCGGGACGAACACCGGGGAGCTGTTTTTT. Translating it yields CATSRSTSGTNTGELFF.

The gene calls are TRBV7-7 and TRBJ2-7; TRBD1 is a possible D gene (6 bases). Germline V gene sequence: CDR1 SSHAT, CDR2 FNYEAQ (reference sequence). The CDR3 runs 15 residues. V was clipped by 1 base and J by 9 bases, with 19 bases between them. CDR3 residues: CASSLDVGQGSRQYF. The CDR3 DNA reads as TGTGCCAGCAGCTTAGACGTCGGGCAGGGGTCACGGCAGTACTTC.

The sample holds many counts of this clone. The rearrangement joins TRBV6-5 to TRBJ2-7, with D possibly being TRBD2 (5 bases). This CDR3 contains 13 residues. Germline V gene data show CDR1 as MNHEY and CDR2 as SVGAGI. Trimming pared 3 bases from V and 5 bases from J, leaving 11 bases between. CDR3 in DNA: TGTGCCAGCAGTTATATGAGCGGCCACGAGCAGTACTTC. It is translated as CASSYMSGHEQYF.

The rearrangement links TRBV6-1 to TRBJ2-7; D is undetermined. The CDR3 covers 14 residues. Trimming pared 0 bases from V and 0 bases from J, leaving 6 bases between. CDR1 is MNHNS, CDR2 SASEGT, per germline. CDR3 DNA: TGTGCCAGCAGTGAAGCACCGAGCTCCTACGAGCAGTACTTC. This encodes CASSEAPSSYEQYF.

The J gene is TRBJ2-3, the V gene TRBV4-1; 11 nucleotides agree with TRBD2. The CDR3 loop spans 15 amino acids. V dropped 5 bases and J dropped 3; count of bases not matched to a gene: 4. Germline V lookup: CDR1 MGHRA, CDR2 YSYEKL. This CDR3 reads CASSSSGGPTDTQYF. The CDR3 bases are TGCGCCAGCAGCTCTAGCGGGGGGCCAACAGATACGCAGTATTTT.

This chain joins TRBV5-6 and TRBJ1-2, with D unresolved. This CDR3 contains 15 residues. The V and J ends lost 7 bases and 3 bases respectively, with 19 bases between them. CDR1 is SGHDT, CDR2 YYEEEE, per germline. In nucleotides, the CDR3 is TGTGCCAGCGCCCCGGCGGAACGGGAATACTATGGCTACACCTTC. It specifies CASAPAEREYYGYTF.

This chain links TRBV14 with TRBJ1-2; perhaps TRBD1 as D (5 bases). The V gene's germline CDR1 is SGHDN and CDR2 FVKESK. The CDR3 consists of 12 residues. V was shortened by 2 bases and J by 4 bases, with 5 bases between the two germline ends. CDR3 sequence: CASSQQGYGYTF. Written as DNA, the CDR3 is TGTGCCAGCAGCCAACAGGGCTATGGCTACACCTTC.

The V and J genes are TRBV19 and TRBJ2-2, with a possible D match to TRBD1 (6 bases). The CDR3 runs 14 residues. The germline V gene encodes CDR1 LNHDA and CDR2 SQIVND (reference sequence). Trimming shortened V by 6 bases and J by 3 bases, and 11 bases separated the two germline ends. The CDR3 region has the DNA TGTGCCAGTAGGTTGGACAGTTACACCGGGGAGCTGTTTTTT. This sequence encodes CASRLDSYTGELFF.